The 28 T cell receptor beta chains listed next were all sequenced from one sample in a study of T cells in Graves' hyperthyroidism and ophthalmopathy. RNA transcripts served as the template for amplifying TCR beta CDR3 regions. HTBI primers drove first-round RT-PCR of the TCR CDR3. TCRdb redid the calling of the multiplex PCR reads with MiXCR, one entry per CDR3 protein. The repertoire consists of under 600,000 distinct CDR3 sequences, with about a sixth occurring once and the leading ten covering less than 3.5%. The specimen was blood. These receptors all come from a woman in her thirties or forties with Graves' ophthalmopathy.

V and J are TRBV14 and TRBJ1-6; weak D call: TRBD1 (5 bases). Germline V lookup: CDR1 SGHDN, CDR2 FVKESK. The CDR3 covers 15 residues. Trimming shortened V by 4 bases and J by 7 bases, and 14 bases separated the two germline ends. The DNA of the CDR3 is TGTGCCAGCAGCCTCGATGGACACTACAATTCACCCCTCCACTTT. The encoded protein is CASSLDGHYNSPLHF.

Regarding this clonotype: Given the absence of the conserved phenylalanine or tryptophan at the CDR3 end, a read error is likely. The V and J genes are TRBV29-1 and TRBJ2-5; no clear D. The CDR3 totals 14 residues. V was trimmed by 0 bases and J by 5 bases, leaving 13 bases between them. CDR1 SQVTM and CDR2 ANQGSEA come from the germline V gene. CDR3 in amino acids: CSVEDRSGLETQYV. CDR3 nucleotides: TGCAGCGTTGAAGATCGGAGTGGGTTGGAGACCCAGTACGTC.

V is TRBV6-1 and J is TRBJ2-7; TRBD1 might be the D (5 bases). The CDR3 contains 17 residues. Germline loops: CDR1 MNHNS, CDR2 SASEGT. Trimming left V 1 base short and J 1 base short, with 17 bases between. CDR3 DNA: TGTGCCAGCAGTGAAGGTTTGACCATGACAGTTTCCTACGAGCAGTACTTC. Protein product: CASSEGLTMTVSYEQYF.

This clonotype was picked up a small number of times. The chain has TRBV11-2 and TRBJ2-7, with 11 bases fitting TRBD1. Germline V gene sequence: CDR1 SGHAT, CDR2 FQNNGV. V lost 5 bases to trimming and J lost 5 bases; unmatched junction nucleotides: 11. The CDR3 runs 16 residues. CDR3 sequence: CASSPPGTGGRDEQYF. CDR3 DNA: TGTGCCAGCAGCCCCCCTGGGACAGGGGGGAGGGACGAGCAGTACTTC.

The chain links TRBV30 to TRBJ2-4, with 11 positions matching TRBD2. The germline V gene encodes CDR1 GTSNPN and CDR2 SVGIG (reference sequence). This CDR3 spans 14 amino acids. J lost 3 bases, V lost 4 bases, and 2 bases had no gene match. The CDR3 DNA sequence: TGTGCCTGGACTCTAGCGGGGGGCAAAAACATTCAGTACTTC. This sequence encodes CAWTLAGGKNIQYF. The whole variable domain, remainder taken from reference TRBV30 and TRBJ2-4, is SQTIHQWPATLVQPVGSPLSLECTVEGTSNPNLYWYRQAAGRGLQLLFYSVGIGQISSEVPQNLSASRPQDRQFILSSKKLLLSDSGFYLCAWTLAGGKNIQYFGAGTRLSVL.

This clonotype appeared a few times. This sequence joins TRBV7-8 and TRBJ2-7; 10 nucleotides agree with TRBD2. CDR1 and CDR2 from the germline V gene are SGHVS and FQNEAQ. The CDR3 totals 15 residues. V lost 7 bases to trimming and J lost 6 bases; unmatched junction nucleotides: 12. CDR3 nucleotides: TGTGCCAGCACCCCGCGGGCTAGCGGGAGTATCGAGCAGTACTTC. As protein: CASTPRASGSIEQYF. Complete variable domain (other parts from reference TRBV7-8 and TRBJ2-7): GAGVSQSPRYKVAKRGQDVALRCDPISGHVSLFWYQQALGQGPEFLTYFQNEAQLDKSGLPSDRFFAERPEGSVSTLKIQRTQQEDSAVYLCASTPRASGSIEQYFGPGTRLTVT.

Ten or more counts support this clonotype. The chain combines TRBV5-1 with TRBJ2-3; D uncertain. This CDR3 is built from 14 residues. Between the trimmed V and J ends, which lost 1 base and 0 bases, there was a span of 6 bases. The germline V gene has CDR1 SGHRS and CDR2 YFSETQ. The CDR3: CASSLPDSTDTQYF. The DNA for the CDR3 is TGCGCCAGCAGCTTGCCCGATAGCACAGATACGCAGTATTTT.

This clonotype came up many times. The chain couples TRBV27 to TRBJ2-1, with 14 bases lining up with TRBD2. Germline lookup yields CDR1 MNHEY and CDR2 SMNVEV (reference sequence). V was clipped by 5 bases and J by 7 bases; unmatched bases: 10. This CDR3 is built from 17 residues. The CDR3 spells CASSPRTSGRLGNEQFF. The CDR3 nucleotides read TGTGCCAGCAGTCCTCGGACTAGCGGGAGGTTGGGTAATGAGCAGTTCTTC.

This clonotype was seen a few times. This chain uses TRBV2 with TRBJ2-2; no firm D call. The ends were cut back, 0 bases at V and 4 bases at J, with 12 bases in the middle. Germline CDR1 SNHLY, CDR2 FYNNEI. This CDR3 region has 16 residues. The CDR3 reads CASSEALAAGTGELFF. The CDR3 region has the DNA TGTGCCAGCAGTGAAGCATTAGCTGCAGGCACCGGGGAGCTGTTTTTT.

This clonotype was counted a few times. The CDR3: CASKTRGNNEQFF. CDR3 DNA sequence: TGTGCCAGCAAGACGCGGGGGAACAATGAGCAGTTCTTC. The chain is built from TRBV6-1 and TRBJ2-1; 7 bases map to TRBD2. Germline values: CDR1 MNHNS, CDR2 SASEGT. V trimming: 7 bases; J trimming: 5 bases; junction bases outside the gene matches: 5. The CDR3 length is 13 residues.

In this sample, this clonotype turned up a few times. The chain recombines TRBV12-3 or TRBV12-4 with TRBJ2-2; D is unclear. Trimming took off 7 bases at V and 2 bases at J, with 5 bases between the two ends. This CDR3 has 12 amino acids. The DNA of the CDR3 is TGTGCCAGCACCGACAACACCGGGGAGCTGTTTTTT. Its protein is CASTDNTGELFF.

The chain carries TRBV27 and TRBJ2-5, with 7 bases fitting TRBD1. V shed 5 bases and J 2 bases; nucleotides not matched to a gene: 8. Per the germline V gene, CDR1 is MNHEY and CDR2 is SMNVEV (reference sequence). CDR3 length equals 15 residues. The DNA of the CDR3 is TGTGCCAGCAGTAGGGCCGGGACAGAACAAGAGACCCAGTACTTC. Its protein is CASSRAGTEQETQYF.

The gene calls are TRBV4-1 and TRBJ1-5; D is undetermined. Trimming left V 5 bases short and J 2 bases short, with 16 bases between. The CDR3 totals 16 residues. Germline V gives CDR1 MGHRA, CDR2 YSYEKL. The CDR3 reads CASSEAWYSRNQPQHF. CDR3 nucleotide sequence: TGCGCCAGCAGCGAAGCGTGGTATAGTCGCAATCAGCCCCAGCATTTT.

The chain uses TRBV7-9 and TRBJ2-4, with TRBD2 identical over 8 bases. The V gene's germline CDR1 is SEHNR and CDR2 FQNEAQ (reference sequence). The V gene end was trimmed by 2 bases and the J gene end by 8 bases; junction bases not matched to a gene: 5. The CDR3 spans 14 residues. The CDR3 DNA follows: TGTGCCAGCAGCTTACAAGCGGGAGTTGACATTCAGTACTTC. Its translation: CASSLQAGVDIQYF. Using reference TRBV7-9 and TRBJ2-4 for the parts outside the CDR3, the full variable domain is DTGVSQNPRHKITKRGQNVTFRCDPISEHNRLYWYRQTLGQGPEFLTYFQNEAQLEKSRLLSDRFSAERPKGSFSTLEIQRTEQGDSAMYLCASSLQAGVDIQYFGAGTRLSVL.

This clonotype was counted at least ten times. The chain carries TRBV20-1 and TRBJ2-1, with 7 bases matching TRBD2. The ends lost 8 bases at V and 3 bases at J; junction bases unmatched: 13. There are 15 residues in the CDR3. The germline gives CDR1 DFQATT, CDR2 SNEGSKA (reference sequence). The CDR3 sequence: CSPISGSGYYNEQFF. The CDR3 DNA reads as TGCAGTCCGATTAGCGGGTCGGGATACTACAATGAGCAGTTCTTC.

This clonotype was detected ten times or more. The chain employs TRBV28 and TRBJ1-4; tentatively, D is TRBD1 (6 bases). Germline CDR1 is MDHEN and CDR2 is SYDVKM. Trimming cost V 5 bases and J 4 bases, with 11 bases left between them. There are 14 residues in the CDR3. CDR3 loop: CASSLGGNNEKLFF. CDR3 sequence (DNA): TGTGCCAGCAGTCTAGGGGGGAATAATGAAAAACTGTTTTTT. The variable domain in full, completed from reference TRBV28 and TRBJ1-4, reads DVKVTQSSRYLVKRTGEKVFLECVQDMDHENMFWYRQDPGLGLRLIYFSYDVKMKEKGDIPEGYSVSREKKERFSLILESASTNQTSMYLCASSLGGNNEKLFFGSGTQLSVL.

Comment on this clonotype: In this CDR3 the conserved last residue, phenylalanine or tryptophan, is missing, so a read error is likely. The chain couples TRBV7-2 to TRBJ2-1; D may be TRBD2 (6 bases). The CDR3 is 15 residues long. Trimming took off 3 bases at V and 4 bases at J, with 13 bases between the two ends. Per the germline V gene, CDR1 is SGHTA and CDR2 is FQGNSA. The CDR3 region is CASSLGLASYNEQFL. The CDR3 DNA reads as TGTGCCAGCAGCTTGGGACTGGCTTCATACAATGAGCAGTTCCTC.

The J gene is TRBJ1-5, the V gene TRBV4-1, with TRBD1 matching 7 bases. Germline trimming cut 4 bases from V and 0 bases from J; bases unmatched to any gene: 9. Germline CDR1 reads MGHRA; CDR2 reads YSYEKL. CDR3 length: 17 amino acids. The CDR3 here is CASSRLRDSHSNQPQHF. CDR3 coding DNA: TGCGCCAGCAGCCGCCTCCGGGACAGCCATAGCAATCAGCCCCAGCATTTT.

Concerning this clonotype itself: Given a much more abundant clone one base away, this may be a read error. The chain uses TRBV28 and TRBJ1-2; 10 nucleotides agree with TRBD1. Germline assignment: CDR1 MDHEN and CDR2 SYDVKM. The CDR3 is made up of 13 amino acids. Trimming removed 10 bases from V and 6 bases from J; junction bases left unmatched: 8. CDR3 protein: CATRTGGGHGYTF. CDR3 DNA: TGTGCCACGCGGACAGGGGGGGGCCATGGCTACACCTTC.

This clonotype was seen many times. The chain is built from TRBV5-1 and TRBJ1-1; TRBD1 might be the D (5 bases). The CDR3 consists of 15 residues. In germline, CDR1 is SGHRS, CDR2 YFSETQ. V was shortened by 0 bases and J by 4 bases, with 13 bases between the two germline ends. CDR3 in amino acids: CASSLAVGGVTEAFF. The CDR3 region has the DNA TGCGCCAGCAGCTTGGCGGTCGGGGGGGTCACTGAAGCTTTCTTT.

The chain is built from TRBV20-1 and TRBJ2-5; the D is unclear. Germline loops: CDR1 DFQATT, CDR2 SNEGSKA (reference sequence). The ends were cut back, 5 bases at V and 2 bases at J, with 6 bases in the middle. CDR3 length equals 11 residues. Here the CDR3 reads CSAGKQETQYF. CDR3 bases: TGCAGTGCTGGGAAGCAAGAGACCCAGTACTTC.

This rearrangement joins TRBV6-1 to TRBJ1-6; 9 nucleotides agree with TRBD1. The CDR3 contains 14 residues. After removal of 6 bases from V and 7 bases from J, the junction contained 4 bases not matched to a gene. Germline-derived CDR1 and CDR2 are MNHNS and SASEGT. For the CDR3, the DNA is TGTGCCAGCAGAGATACAGGGGGCAATTCACCCCTCCACTTT. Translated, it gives CASRDTGGNSPLHF.

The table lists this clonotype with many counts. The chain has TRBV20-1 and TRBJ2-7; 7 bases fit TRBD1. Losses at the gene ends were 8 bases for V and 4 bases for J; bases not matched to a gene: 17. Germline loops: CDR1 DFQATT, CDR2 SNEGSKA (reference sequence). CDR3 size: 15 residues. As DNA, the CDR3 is TGCAGTCCCTCACCGGCGCAGACAGGGATTTACGAGCAGTACTTC. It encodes CSPSPAQTGIYEQYF.

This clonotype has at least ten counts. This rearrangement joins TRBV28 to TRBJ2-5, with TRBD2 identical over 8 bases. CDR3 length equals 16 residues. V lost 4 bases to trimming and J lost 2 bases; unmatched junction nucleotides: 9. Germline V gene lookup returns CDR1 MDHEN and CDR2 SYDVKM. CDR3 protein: CASSSTGLAVQETQYF. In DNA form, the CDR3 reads TGTGCCAGCAGTTCCACTGGACTAGCAGTACAAGAGACCCAGTACTTC. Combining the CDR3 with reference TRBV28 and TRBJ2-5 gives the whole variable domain DVKVTQSSRYLVKRTGEKVFLECVQDMDHENMFWYRQDPGLGLRLIYFSYDVKMKEKGDIPEGYSVSREKKERFSLILESASTNQTSMYLCASSSTGLAVQETQYFGPGTRLLVL.

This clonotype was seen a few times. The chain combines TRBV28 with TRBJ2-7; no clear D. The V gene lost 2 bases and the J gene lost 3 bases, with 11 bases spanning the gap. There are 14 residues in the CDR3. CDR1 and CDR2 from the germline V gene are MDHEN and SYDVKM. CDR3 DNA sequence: TGTGCCAGCAGTTTAAGGGTTAAACACTACGAGCAGTACTTC. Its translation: CASSLRVKHYEQYF.

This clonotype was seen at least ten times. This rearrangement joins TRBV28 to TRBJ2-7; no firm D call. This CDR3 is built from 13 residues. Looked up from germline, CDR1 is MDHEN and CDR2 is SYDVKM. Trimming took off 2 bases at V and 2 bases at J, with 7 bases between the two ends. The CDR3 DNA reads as TGTGCCAGCAGTTTAGCCACCACCTACGAGCAGTACTTC. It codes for CASSLATTYEQYF.

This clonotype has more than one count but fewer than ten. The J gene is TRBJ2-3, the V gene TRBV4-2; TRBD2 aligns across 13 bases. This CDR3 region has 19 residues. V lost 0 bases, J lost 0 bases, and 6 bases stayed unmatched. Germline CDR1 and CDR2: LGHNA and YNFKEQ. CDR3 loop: CASSQDLTSGGSSTDTQYF. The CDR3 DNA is TGTGCCAGCAGCCAAGATCTGACTAGCGGGGGGTCTAGCACAGATACGCAGTATTTT.

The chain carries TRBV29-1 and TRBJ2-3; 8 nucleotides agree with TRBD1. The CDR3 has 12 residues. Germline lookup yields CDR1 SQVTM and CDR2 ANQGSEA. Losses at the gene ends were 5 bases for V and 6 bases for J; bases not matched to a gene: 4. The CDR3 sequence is CSVFTGGDTQYF. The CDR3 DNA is TGCAGCGTTTTTACAGGGGGTGATACGCAGTATTTT.